The clone carrying this T cell receptor (beta chain) came up once. Antigen: not known. The data are from a study of CD4 T cells in relation to SARS-CoV-2 and coronaviruses. General study points: This crossreactivity analysis covered spike protein alone, no other viral proteins.

Data came from immunoSEQ multiplex PCR; TCRdb stores just in-frame clones and leaves some out. This table has around 18,000 clones, about 74% appearing once. Unexposed donor CD4+ T cells date from about 2011-2018, before the COVID-19 pandemic. The cells were cultured for about ten days before CD4+ T cells were isolated. The CDR3 loop spans 13 amino acids. Germline CDR1 and CDR2: GTSNPN and SVGIG (reference sequence). V lost 2 bases and J lost 14, with 16 bases in between. The chain uses TRBV30 and TRBJ1-6; a possible D gene is TRBD1 (6 bases). Sequencing was done on a sample of CD4+ T cells from PBMCs, cultured in vitro. This TCR derives from a human donor in good health. CDR3 loop: CAWSRDTRDTLHF. The CDR3 DNA follows: TGTGCCTGGAGTCGGGACACCCGGGACACCCTCCACTTT.